Given below is one T cell receptor (beta chain) in context. This sample was included in a study of blood T cell repertoires in COVID-19. The V end lost 2 bases, the J end lost 8 bases, and 15 bases lay between the germline ends. The CDR3 covers 14 residues. CDR1 is MDHEN, CDR2 SYDVKM, per germline. Participants were aged roughly 18 to 89 years, lived in over 20 US areas, and enrolled virtually. Participants had their cohort set by participant-reported clinical history. Assay used: immunoSEQ multiplex PCR; TCRdb lists only in-frame clones, some missing. The sample includes 300,000 to 400,000 clones, approximately 86% of them seen just once.

Material: PBMCs or T cells enriched from blood (not recorded which). The V gene is TRBV28, the J gene TRBJ1-2; possibly TRBD1 for D (6 bases). This TCR was sampled from a woman aged 35 to 49 with acute COVID-19. CDR3 nucleotides: TGTGCCAGCAGTTTAGGCGCCAGGGGAGTCGGCTACACCTTC. Translated: CASSLGARGVGYTF.